This T cell receptor (beta chain) was recorded in a study of human T cells and chemical hapten exposure. This clonotype was counted only a few times. Time point: patch test 1, 2 weeks after DPC sensitization. Specified treatment: therapeutic diphenylcyclopropenone sensitization with weekly scalp DPC. TCRdb ran MiXCR on the RACE reads and lists one entry per CDR3 protein. This sample has under 450,000 distinct CDR3 sequences; nearly 5% occur once, and the top ten carry 2% to 2.5%. The receptor was isolated from a woman aged 45-60 years with alopecia areata. Some clones in this sample may be carry-over from other donors' samples. Here the sequenced sample was whole blood, taken in connection with sensitization to the hapten diphenylcyclopropenone (DPC).

The CDR3 spells CASSLVGVDTEAFF. The CDR3 DNA is TGCGCCAGCAGCTTGGTAGGGGTTGACACTGAAGCTTTCTTT. This chain joins TRBV5-1 and TRBJ1-1; a weak D match, TRBD1 (5 bases). Per the germline V gene, CDR1 is SGHRS and CDR2 is YFSETQ. The CDR3 loop spans 14 amino acids. Trimming shortened V by 0 bases and J by 3 bases, and 9 bases separated the two germline ends.